The T cell receptor beta chain under discussion was sequenced for a study of cytomegalovirus exposure and HLA in healthy donors. The study, taken as a whole, reports: In a later analysis, DRB1 alleles had the most associated TCRs; HLA-C alleles the fewest. An ancestry cluster, one associated with Asian ancestry, reportedly showed fewer N-insertions than the approximately 670-donor mean in a later analysis.

The PCR was carried out with 60 Vbeta primers and 13 Jbeta primers. TCRdb's table, derived via immunoSEQ multiplex PCR, lists solely in-frame clones and lacks some. The table includes around 300,000 clones, 84% detected once. With respect to this clone: Its specificity is unknown.

The germline V gene encodes CDR1 GTSNPN and CDR2 SVGIG (reference sequence). This CDR3 spans 13 amino acids. Trimming pared 2 bases from V and 4 bases from J, leaving 10 bases between. Sequenced input: PBMCs. The sequence was collected from a middle-aged woman in good health and CMV-seropositive. J is TRBJ2-3 and V is TRBV30; weak D call: TRBD1 (5 bases). The CDR3 loop is CAWSRDSSDTQYF. As DNA, the CDR3 is TGTGCCTGGAGTAGAGACAGTTCAGATACGCAGTATTTT.